Listed here are 32 T cell receptor beta chains from one sample, sequenced in a study of somatic mutations in cytotoxic T cells in rheumatoid arthritis. Assay used: immunoSEQ multiplex PCR; TCRdb lists only in-frame clones, some missing. The sample consists of approximately 21,000 clones, about four fifths of them appearing once. The sequenced material came from CD8+ T cells sorted from blood. Receptors were obtained from an adult with rheumatoid arthritis.

The rearrangement links TRBV6-1 to TRBJ2-5, with D maybe TRBD2 (6 bases). The CDR3 spans 12 residues. V was shortened by 8 bases and J by 11 bases, with 18 bases between the two germline ends. Germline V gene data show CDR1 as MNHNS and CDR2 as SASEGT. The CDR3 nucleotides are TGTGCCAGCGCCGGGACTTCCGTTGAGCAGTACTTC. Its protein is CASAGTSVEQYF.

The rearrangement uses TRBV2 and TRBJ2-5, with no clear D. The assigned J gene may be wrong: the sequence end matches TRBJ2-7 better. Germline-derived CDR1 and CDR2 are SNHLY and FYNNEI. The CDR3 runs to 13 residues. CDR3 DNA: TGTGCCAGCAGCGGTGACCGGGTCTACGAGCAGTACTTC. Protein sequence: CASSGDRVYEQYF.

The chain combines TRBV7-6 with TRBJ2-7; 7 bases fit TRBD1. V gave up 4 bases and J gave up 0 bases; unmatched junction bases: 6. This CDR3 spans 15 amino acids. The germline CDR1 and CDR2 sequences are SGHVS and FNYEAQ. This CDR3 is CASSSRDRVSYEQYF. The CDR3 DNA follows: TGTGCCAGCAGCTCCCGGGACAGAGTCTCCTACGAGCAGTACTTC.

The chain has TRBV16 and TRBJ1-2; 8 bases line up with TRBD1. V lost 0 bases to trimming and J lost 6 bases; unmatched junction nucleotides: 9. The CDR3 consists of 16 residues. The V gene's germline CDR1 is KGHSY and CDR2 FQNENV. In DNA form, the CDR3 reads TGTGCCAGCAGCCAATCCCCGGACAGGGTGTGGGATGGCTACACCTTC. Its translation is CASSQSPDRVWDGYTF.

This sequence joins TRBV6-5 and TRBJ2-1; D may be TRBD2 (6 bases). The CDR3 length is 12 residues. Germline values: CDR1 MNHEY, CDR2 SVGAGI. The V end was cut by 2 bases, the J end by 7 bases, with 6 bases between. CDR3 DNA: TGTGCCAGCAGTTACGGGGGGAATGAGCAGTTCTTC. Translated, it gives CASSYGGNEQFF.

This clone is a singleton in its sample. The V gene is TRBV15, the J gene TRBJ2-7; D gene unclear. Trimming shortened V by 1 base and J by 0 bases, and 4 bases separated the two germline ends. The CDR3 runs 13 residues. From germline, CDR1 is LNHNV and CDR2 YYDKDF (reference sequence). CDR3: CATSRVSSYEQYF. CDR3 coding DNA: TGTGCCACCAGCAGAGTAAGCTCCTACGAGCAGTACTTC.

V is TRBV7-9 and J is TRBJ2-7; D ambiguous. Trimming took off 5 bases at V and 5 bases at J, with 7 bases between the two ends. Germline V gives CDR1 SEHNR, CDR2 FQNEAQ (reference sequence). CDR3 length: 11 amino acids. The CDR3 region is CASSTPNEQYF. The CDR3 nucleotides are TGTGCCAGCAGCACTCCCAACGAGCAGTACTTC.

The chain combines TRBV6-6 with TRBJ2-7; 10 positions match TRBD2. Germline values: CDR1 MNHNY, CDR2 SVGAGI (reference sequence). Germline trimming cut 2 bases from V and 4 bases from J; bases unmatched to any gene: 8. The CDR3 is made up of 16 amino acids. CDR3 bases: TGTGCCAGCAGTTACAAAGTAACTAGCGGGACTTACGAGCAGTACTTC. Protein sequence: CASSYKVTSGTYEQYF.

The rearrangement uses TRBV5-1 and TRBJ2-7, with 11 bases aligning to TRBD2. The CDR3 runs to 16 residues. CDR1 is SGHRS, CDR2 YFSETQ, per germline. The V segment lost 0 bases and the J segment 8 bases; nucleotides outside the gene matches: 10. CDR3 in DNA: TGCGCCAGCAGCTTGGCTAGCGGGAGGATCGACGAGCAGCAGTACTTC. Its translation: CASSLASGRIDEQQYF.

The chain links TRBV29-1 to TRBJ2-1, with unresolved D. Per the germline V gene, CDR1 is SQVTM and CDR2 is ANQGSEA. Deletions cut 5 bases from V and 7 bases from J, with 12 bases between. The CDR3 covers 12 residues. The CDR3 protein is CSVFDGLNEQFF. DNA for the CDR3: TGCAGCGTTTTCGACGGATTGAATGAGCAGTTCTTC.

In its sample, this clone ranks as large. The chain joins TRBV19 to TRBJ1-5; the D gene is possibly TRBD1 (6 bases). The CDR3 consists of 15 residues. In germline, CDR1 is LNHDA, CDR2 SQIVND (reference sequence). Trimming cost V 2 bases and J 2 bases, with 10 bases left between them. CDR3 amino acids: CASSITSGGNQPQHF. In DNA form, the CDR3 reads TGTGCCAGTAGTATAACCTCAGGGGGCAATCAGCCCCAGCATTTT.

The chain couples TRBV11-2 to TRBJ2-1; D gene uncertain. With 1 base removed from V and 5 bases from J, the gap between germline ends came to 6 bases. Germline V gene data show CDR1 as SGHAT and CDR2 as FQNNGV. The CDR3 sequence is 13 residues long. The CDR3 here is CASSLGANNEQFF. The CDR3, as DNA: TGTGCCAGCAGCTTAGGAGCTAACAATGAGCAGTTCTTC.

The chain recombines TRBV6-5 with TRBJ2-7; TRBD2 agrees at 9 bases. Germline V gives CDR1 MNHEY, CDR2 SVGAGI. Trimming removed 3 bases from V and 4 bases from J; junction bases left unmatched: 4. The CDR3 is made up of 14 amino acids. The CDR3 nucleotides are TGTGCCAGCAGTTATCAGGGACTAGCTTACGAGCAGTACTTC. Amino acids: CASSYQGLAYEQYF.

This rearrangement joins TRBV29-1 to TRBJ1-2, with D perhaps TRBD1 (6 bases). The ends were cut back, 3 bases at V and 7 bases at J, with 15 bases in the middle. CDR1 is SQVTM and CDR2 is ANQGSEA in the germline V gene. CDR3 length: 13 amino acids. CDR3 sequence reads: CSVDEAGDAGYTF. In DNA form, the CDR3 reads TGCAGCGTTGATGAGGCAGGGGACGCTGGCTACACCTTC.

This clone was observed a handful of times. In nucleotides, the CDR3 is TGCGCCAGCAGCCAAGCCAGGGGCTCCTACAATGAGCAGTTCTTC. It yields the protein CASSQARGSYNEQFF. This rearrangement joins TRBV4-1 to TRBJ2-1; D is possibly TRBD1 (6 bases). V lost 1 base and J 0 bases, leaving 7 bases between the germline ends. Germline V CDR1 and CDR2: MGHRA, YSYEKL. This CDR3 region has 15 residues.

The chain carries TRBV25-1 and TRBJ1-2; D call uncertain. Germline-derived CDR1 and CDR2 are MGHDK and SYGVNS. Trimming left V 8 bases short and J 6 bases short, with 19 bases between. CDR3 length: 14 amino acids. The CDR3 DNA reads TGTGCCAGCTCGGCAAATGAGCTCTGGCATGGCTACACCTTC. It encodes CASSANELWHGYTF.

The chain recombines TRBV4-1 with TRBJ2-3; tentative D call: TRBD2 (6 bases). Germline CDR1 is MGHRA and CDR2 is YSYEKL. V was trimmed by 2 bases and J by 5 bases, leaving 14 bases between them. The CDR3 is made up of 15 amino acids. CDR3 nucleotides: TGCGCCAGCAGCCAATCTAGCGAGTATTTAGATACGCAGTATTTT. Translation: CASSQSSEYLDTQYF.

The chain combines TRBV29-1 with TRBJ2-3; D remains ambiguous. The germline gives CDR1 SQVTM, CDR2 ANQGSEA. V lost 7 bases, J lost 3 bases, and 11 bases lay in between. The CDR3 has 12 residues. The DNA for the CDR3 is TGCAGCGCAGAGACACGGACAGATACGCAGTATTTT. Protein product: CSAETRTDTQYF.

The chain carries TRBV7-9 and TRBJ1-3; D not certain. The V end lost 3 bases, the J end lost 4 bases, and 19 bases lay between the germline ends. There are 17 residues in the CDR3. Germline CDR1 SEHNR, CDR2 FQNEAQ (reference sequence). CDR3 amino acids: CASSFLAEAAWGNTIYF. The CDR3 region has the DNA TGTGCCAGCAGCTTTTTGGCCGAGGCGGCGTGGGGAAACACCATATATTTT.

The chain uses TRBV2 and TRBJ2-2; TRBD1 matches 7 bases. After removal of 8 bases from V and 4 bases from J, the junction contained 10 bases not matched to a gene. Germline V gene lookup returns CDR1 SNHLY and CDR2 FYNNEI. CDR3 length: 15 amino acids. CDR3 residues: CASGRGQVTTGELFF. In nucleotides, the CDR3 is TGTGCCAGCGGAAGAGGACAGGTAACCACCGGGGAGCTGTTTTTT.

J is TRBJ2-1 and V is TRBV7-2; D possibly corresponds to TRBD2 (6 bases). This CDR3 has 15 residues. Looked up from germline, CDR1 is SGHTA and CDR2 is FQGNSA. Trimming pared 3 bases from V and 3 bases from J, leaving 12 bases between. CDR3 region: CASSFGQGGYNEQFF. The DNA of the CDR3 is TGTGCCAGCAGCTTTGGTCAGGGAGGCTACAATGAGCAGTTCTTC.

The chain is built from TRBV27 and TRBJ2-7; D possibly corresponds to TRBD2 (7 bases). V was cut by 5 bases and J by 5 bases, with 16 bases left in between. The germline gives CDR1 MNHEY, CDR2 SMNVEV (reference sequence). The CDR3 loop spans 14 amino acids. The CDR3 here is CASSPKGGGHEQYF. CDR3 bases: TGTGCCAGCAGTCCAAAAGGGGGGGGCCACGAGCAGTACTTC.

The chain couples TRBV5-6 to TRBJ2-5; unclear D gene. The J call is in doubt because the DNA end fits TRBJ2-7 better. CDR1 SGHDT and CDR2 YYEEEE come from the germline V gene. This CDR3 region has 13 residues. The CDR3 loop reads CASSLMTHYEQYF. CDR3 sequence (DNA): TGTGCCAGCAGCTTGATGACTCACTACGAGCAGTACTTC.

V usage is TRBV6-5 and J usage is TRBJ2-7, with 7 bases aligning to TRBD1. This CDR3 comprises 15 residues. Germline CDR1 reads MNHEY; CDR2 reads SVGAGI. V dropped 2 bases and J dropped 0; count of bases not matched to a gene: 4. CDR3 sequence: CASSYDRESSYEQYF. The CDR3 nucleotides read TGTGCCAGCAGTTACGACAGGGAAAGCTCCTACGAGCAGTACTTC.

This clone was found a few times. The chain carries TRBV15 and TRBJ1-1, with D tentatively TRBD1 (6 bases). Germline V lookup: CDR1 LNHNV, CDR2 YYDKDF (reference sequence). V lost 0 bases to trimming and J lost 4 bases, with 9 bases between them. The CDR3 spans 14 residues. The CDR3 region is CATSRDRGGTEAFF. The CDR3 nucleotides are TGTGCCACCAGCAGAGACAGGGGAGGCACTGAAGCTTTCTTT.

The V and J genes are TRBV27 and TRBJ2-1; D remains ambiguous. Trimming left V 7 bases short and J 12 bases short, with 22 bases between. The CDR3 runs to 14 residues. Germline CDR1 and CDR2: MNHEY and SMNVEV (reference sequence). For the CDR3, the DNA is TGTGCCAGCACCAACGTGGTGGGTAACGTGGGGCAGTTCTTC. As protein: CASTNVVGNVGQFF.

This clone was observed a few times. This chain joins TRBV5-4 and TRBJ2-7; 7 bases line up with TRBD1. J was trimmed by 6 bases and V by 2 bases; bases with no gene match: 8. The CDR3 contains 14 residues. In germline, CDR1 is SGHNT, CDR2 YYREEE (reference sequence). The CDR3 here is CASSFGKGAAEQYF. The CDR3 DNA reads TGTGCCAGCAGCTTCGGGAAGGGGGCGGCCGAGCAGTACTTC. Using reference TRBV5-4 and TRBJ2-7 for the parts outside the CDR3, the full variable domain is ETGVTQSPTHLIKTRGQQVTLRCSSQSGHNTVSWYQQALGQGPQFIFQYYREEENGRGNFPPRFSGLQFPNYSSELNVNALELDDSALYLCASSFGKGAAEQYFGPGTRLTVT.

This clone was recorded a few times. This CDR3 is CASSLGRGTENTEAFF. As DNA, the CDR3 is TGCGCCAGCAGCTTGGGACGTGGGACGGAGAACACTGAAGCTTTCTTT. The chain employs TRBV5-1 and TRBJ1-1, with D perhaps TRBD1 (5 bases). The germline V gene has CDR1 SGHRS and CDR2 YFSETQ. The CDR3 spans 16 residues. Trimming removed 0 bases at V and 1 base at J, with 13 bases between.

The chain has TRBV11-2 and TRBJ2-1; 8 bases match TRBD2. Losses at the gene ends were 3 bases for V and 2 bases for J; bases not matched to a gene: 6. Germline CDR1 and CDR2: SGHAT and FQNNGV. The CDR3 is made up of 16 amino acids. Here the CDR3 DNA reads TGTGCCAGCAGCTTTACCGAGCGGGAGACCTACAATGAGCAGTTCTTC. Translation gives CASSFTERETYNEQFF.

J is TRBJ2-7 and V is TRBV11-3; TRBD2 is a possible D gene (5 bases). CDR3 length equals 13 residues. Germline CDR1 is SGHNT and CDR2 is YENEEA. V gave up 3 bases and J gave up 6 bases, with 12 bases separating them. The CDR3 region is CASSFGEGSEQYF. Here the CDR3 DNA reads TGTGCCAGCAGCTTTGGGGAAGGGAGCGAGCAGTACTTC.

CDR3 DNA: TGTGCCAGCAGTTTTCGGGGGCGTCAGCCCCAGCATTTT. It codes for CASSFRGRQPQHF. The gene calls are TRBV28 and TRBJ1-5; a weak D match, TRBD1 (6 bases). Germline V gives CDR1 MDHEN, CDR2 SYDVKM. The CDR3 runs to 13 residues. With 3 bases removed from V and 6 bases from J, the gap between germline ends came to 9 bases.

V is TRBV9 and J is TRBJ2-1; D might be TRBD1 or TRBD2, each matching 6 bases. The CDR3 is 15 amino acids. Germline values: CDR1 SGDLS, CDR2 YYNGEE. V was cut by 0 bases and J by 2 bases, with 9 bases left in between. In nucleotides, the CDR3 is TGTGCCAGCAGCGTAGCGGGGGCTACCTACAATGAGCAGTTCTTC. It encodes CASSVAGATYNEQFF.